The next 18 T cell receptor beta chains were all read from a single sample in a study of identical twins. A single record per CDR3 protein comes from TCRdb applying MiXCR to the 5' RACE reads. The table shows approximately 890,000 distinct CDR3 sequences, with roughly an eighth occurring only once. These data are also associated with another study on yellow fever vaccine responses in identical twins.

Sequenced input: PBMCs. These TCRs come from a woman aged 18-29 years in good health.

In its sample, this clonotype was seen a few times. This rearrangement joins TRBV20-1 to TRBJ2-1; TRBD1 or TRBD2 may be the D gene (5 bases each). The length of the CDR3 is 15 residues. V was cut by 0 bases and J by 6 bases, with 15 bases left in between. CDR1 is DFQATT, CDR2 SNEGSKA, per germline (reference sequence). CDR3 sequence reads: CSARDLGDGGNEQFF. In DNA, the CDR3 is TGCAGTGCTAGAGATCTGGGGGATGGTGGCAATGAGCAGTTCTTC.

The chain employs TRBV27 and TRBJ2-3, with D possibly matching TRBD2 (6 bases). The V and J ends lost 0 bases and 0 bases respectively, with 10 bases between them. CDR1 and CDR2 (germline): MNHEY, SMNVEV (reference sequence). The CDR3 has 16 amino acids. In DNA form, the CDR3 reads TGTGCCAGCAGTTTATCGATGGGGGGTAGCACAGATACGCAGTATTTT. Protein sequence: CASSLSMGGSTDTQYF.

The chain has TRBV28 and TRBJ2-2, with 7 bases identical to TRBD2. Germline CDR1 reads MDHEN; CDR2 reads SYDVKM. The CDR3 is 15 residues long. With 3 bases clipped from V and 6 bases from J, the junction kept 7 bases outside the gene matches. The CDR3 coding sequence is TGTGCCAGCAGTTTGACCCTCAGCGGGGCCGGGGAGCTGTTTTTT. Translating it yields CASSLTLSGAGELFF.

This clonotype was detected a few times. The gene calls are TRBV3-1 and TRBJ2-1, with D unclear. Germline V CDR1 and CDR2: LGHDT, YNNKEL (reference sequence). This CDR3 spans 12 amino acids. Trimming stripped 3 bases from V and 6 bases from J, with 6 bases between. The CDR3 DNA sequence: TGTGCCAGCAGCCACCTGCCCAATGAGCAGTTCTTC. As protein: CASSHLPNEQFF.

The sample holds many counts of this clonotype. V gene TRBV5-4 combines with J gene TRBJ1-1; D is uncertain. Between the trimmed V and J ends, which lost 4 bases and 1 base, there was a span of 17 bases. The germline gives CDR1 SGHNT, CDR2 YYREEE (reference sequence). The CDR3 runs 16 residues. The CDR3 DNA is TGTGCCAGCAGCCCGGGAGTCTCGATTGGGAACACTGAAGCTTTCTTT. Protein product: CASSPGVSIGNTEAFF.

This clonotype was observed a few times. In nucleotides, the CDR3 is TGTGCCAGCAGGGTCAGCCTAGCGGGAGGCATCTACAATGAGCAGTTCTTC. It codes for CASRVSLAGGIYNEQFF. The chain uses TRBV7-8 and TRBJ2-1; 11 bases are a match to TRBD2. The CDR3 length is 17 residues. V lost 6 bases, J lost 3 bases, and 10 bases stayed unmatched. The germline gives CDR1 SGHVS, CDR2 FQNEAQ.

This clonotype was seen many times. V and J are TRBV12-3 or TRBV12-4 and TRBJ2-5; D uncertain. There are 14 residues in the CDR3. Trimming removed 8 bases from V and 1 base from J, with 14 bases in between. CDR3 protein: CASAGTPFQETQYF. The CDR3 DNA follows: TGTGCCAGCGCTGGAACGCCGTTCCAAGAGACCCAGTACTTC.

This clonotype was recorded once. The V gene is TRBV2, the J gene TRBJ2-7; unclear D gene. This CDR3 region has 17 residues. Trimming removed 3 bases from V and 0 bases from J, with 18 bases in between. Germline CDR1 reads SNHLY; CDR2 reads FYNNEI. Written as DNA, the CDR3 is TGTGCCAGCAGTGAGTTCCGCAGTTCAAGGAGCTCCTACGAGCAGTACGTC. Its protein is CASSEFRSSRSSYEQYV.

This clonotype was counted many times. CDR3 bases: TGTGCCAGCAGTTTCGGGGCAATCGAGCCCCAGCATTTT. Amino acids: CASSFGAIEPQHF. The chain recombines TRBV12-3 or TRBV12-4 with TRBJ1-5; D may be TRBD1 (5 bases). V lost 3 bases and J 8 bases, leaving 11 bases between the germline ends. The CDR3 consists of 13 residues.

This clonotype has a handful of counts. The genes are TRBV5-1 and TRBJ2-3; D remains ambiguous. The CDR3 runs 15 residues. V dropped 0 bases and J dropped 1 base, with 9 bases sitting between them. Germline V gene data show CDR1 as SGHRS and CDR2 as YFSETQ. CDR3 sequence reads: CASSLEAVGTDTQYF. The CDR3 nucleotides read TGCGCCAGCAGCTTGGAAGCCGTTGGCACAGATACGCAGTATTTT.

This CDR3 is CASSPLGQTGNQPQHF. CDR3 sequence (DNA): TGCGCCAGCAGCCCTTTGGGGCAAACGGGCAATCAGCCCCAGCATTTT. J is TRBJ1-5 and V is TRBV5-1; tentatively, D is TRBD1 (5 bases). This CDR3 contains 16 residues. CDR1 and CDR2 from the germline V gene are SGHRS and YFSETQ. Trimming pared 4 bases from V and 2 bases from J, leaving 16 bases between.

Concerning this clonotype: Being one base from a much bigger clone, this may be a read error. The CDR3 sequence is CASTYNEQFF. The CDR3 coding sequence is TGTGCCAGCACCTACAATGAGCAGTTCTTC. V is TRBV2 and J is TRBJ2-1; no reliable D call. Germline V lookup: CDR1 SNHLY, CDR2 FYNNEI. The germline V and J ends were trimmed by 7 bases and 2 bases, with 0 bases remaining between them. The CDR3 runs to 10 residues.

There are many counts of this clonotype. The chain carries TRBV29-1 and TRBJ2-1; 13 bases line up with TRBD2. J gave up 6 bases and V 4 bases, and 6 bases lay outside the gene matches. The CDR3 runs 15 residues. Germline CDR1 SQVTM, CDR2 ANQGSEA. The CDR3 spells CSVAQLAGGPNEQFF. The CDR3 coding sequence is TGCAGCGTTGCCCAACTAGCGGGAGGGCCCAATGAGCAGTTCTTC.

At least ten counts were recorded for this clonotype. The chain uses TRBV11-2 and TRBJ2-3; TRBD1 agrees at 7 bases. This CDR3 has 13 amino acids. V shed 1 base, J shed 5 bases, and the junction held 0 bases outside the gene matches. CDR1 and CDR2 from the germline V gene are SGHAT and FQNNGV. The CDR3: CASSLGTGDTQYF. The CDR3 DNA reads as TGTGCCAGCAGCTTAGGGACAGGAGATACGCAGTATTTT.

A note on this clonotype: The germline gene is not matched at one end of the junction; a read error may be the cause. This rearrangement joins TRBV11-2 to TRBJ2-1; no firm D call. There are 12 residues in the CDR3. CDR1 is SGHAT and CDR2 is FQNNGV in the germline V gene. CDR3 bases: TGTGCCAGCACCCTATCCCGCAATGAGCAGTTCTTT. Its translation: CASTLSRNEQFF. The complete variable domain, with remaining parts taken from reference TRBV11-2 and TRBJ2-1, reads EAGVAQSPRYKIIEKRQSVAFWCNPISGHATLYWYQQILGQGPKLLIQFQNNGVVDDSQLPKDRFSAERLKGVDSTLKIQPAKLEDSAVYLCASTLSRNEQFFGPGTRLTVL.

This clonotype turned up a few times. CDR3 nucleotides: TGTGCCAGCAGTCCAACCGGGACAGGGAGCACAGATACGCAGTATTTT. It yields the protein CASSPTGTGSTDTQYF. J is TRBJ2-3 and V is TRBV6-1, with 9 bases matching TRBD1. Germline V gene sequence: CDR1 MNHNS, CDR2 SASEGT. CDR3 length: 16 residues. After removal of 5 bases from V and 0 bases from J, the junction contained 6 bases not matched to a gene.

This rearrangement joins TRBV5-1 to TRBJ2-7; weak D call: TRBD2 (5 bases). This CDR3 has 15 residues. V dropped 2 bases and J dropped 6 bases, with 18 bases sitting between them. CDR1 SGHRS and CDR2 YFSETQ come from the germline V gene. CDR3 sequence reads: CASSLRGPTRGEQYV. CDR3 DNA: TGCGCCAGCAGCTTACGGGGTCCCACTCGAGGCGAGCAGTACGTC.

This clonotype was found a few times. CDR3 region: CSARDHGTSGRIRYNEQFF. The CDR3 bases are TGCAGTGCTAGAGATCACGGGACTAGCGGGAGGATTAGATACAATGAGCAGTTCTTC. This chain links TRBV20-1 with TRBJ2-1; 15 nucleotides align to TRBD2. CDR1 and CDR2 (germline): DFQATT, SNEGSKA (reference sequence). Trimming removed 0 bases from V and 4 bases from J; junction bases left unmatched: 10. The CDR3 length is 19 residues.